The rows below give T cell receptor beta chains drawn from one sample of a study of blood T cell repertoires in COVID-19. Generated by immunoSEQ multiplex PCR, the TCRdb table keeps only in-frame clones and is missing some. The table shows roughly 500,000 clones, with 70% to 90% occurring only once. The material sequenced was PBMCs or T cells enriched from blood (not recorded which). The receptor source for this set is a woman aged 40-49 years who had recovered from COVID-19. Both conserved end residues are part of each CDR3. A D gene is named only where the DNA matches it firmly. The size entry is marked missing in some rows and otherwise reads once, few, many or a size class.

D: TRBD1
V: TRBV7-2
size: .
J: TRBJ1-1
CDR3: CASSLNRGDTEAFF
DNA: TGTGCCAGCAGCTTAAACAGGGGAGACACTGAAGCTTTCTTT

D: .
V: TRBV12-3/TRBV12-4
size: .
J: TRBJ2-5
CDR3: CASAKETQYF
DNA: TGTGCCAGCGCTAAAGAGACCCAGTACTTC

D: .
V: TRBV10-3
size: .
J: TRBJ1-3
CDR3: CAISDRGRPSGNTIYF
DNA: TGTGCCATCAGTGATCGGGGGAGGCCCTCTGGAAACACCATATATTTT

D: .
V: TRBV6-2/TRBV6-3
size: .
J: TRBJ1-3
CDR3: CASSYKQTYSGNTIYF
DNA: TGTGCCAGCAGTTACAAACAGACCTACTCTGGAAACACCATATATTTT

D: .
V: TRBV6-5
size: .
J: TRBJ2-5
CDR3: CASRKAGIMETQYF
DNA: TGTGCCAGCAGAAAAGCAGGGATTATGGAGACCCAGTACTTC

D: TRBD1
V: TRBV5-1
size: .
J: TRBJ2-3
CDR3: CASKAGGVDTQYF
DNA: TGCGCCAGCAAGGCAGGGGGCGTGGATACGCAGTATTTT

D: .
V: TRBV6-2/TRBV6-3
size: .
J: TRBJ1-3
CDR3: CASSAGTPGNTIYF
DNA: TGTGCCAGCAGTGCCGGGACACCTGGAAACACCATATATTTT

D: .
V: TRBV29-1
size: .
J: TRBJ2-7
CDR3: CSVAEAGGVSAWEYF
DNA: TGCAGCGTTGCGGAAGCGGGCGGGGTTTCTGCATGGGAGTACTTC

D: .
V: TRBV6-5
size: .
J: TRBJ1-4
CDR3: CASRSGVNEKLFF
DNA: TGTGCCAGCAGGTCGGGGGTCAATGAAAAACTGTTTTTT

D: TRBD1
V: TRBV7-8
size: few
J: TRBJ1-5
CDR3: CASSPPLGQGEGNQPQHF
DNA: TGTGCCAGCAGCCCACCTCTCGGACAGGGAGAGGGCAATCAGCCCCAGCATTTT

D: TRBD2
V: TRBV5-4
size: .
J: TRBJ2-7
CDR3: CASSLDSASGPF
DNA: TGTGCCAGCAGCTTGGATTCGGCTAGCGGCCCCTTC

D: TRBD1
V: TRBV7-2
size: .
J: TRBJ1-6
CDR3: CASSSRDRLNSPLHF
DNA: TGTGCCAGCAGCTCCCGGGACAGACTAAATTCACCCCTCCACTTT

D: .
V: TRBV15
size: .
J: TRBJ1-4
CDR3: CATSRAPPVSRRDEKLFF
DNA: TGTGCCACCAGCAGAGCCCCGCCGGTGTCCAGGAGGGATGAAAAACTGTTTTTT

D: .
V: TRBV29-1
size: .
J: TRBJ1-1
CDR3: CSVVGRMNTEAFF
DNA: TGCAGCGTTGTGGGGCGTATGAACACTGAAGCTTTCTTT

D: TRBD1
V: TRBV7-2
size: once
J: TRBJ1-1
CDR3: CASSPDRGRVEAFF
DNA: TGTGCCAGCAGCCCGGACAGGGGGCGGGTTGAAGCTTTCTTT

D: TRBD1
V: TRBV28
size: .
J: TRBJ1-6
CDR3: CASSSLGQGAGYNSPLHF
DNA: TGTGCCAGCAGTTCCCTGGGACAGGGGGCTGGGTATAATTCACCCCTCCACTTT